These T cell receptor beta chains were read from a single sample in a study of cytomegalovirus exposure and HLA in healthy donors. Using immunoSEQ multiplex PCR, the repertoire was profiled, and TCRdb retains in-frame clones only, with some absent. The data contain around 92,000 clones, over 60% of them seen just once; the ten biggest clones take up about a sixth. Source material: PBMCs. These receptor sequences come from a man in his sixties in good health and CMV-seropositive. The CDR3 runs from the conserved cysteine through the conserved F or W. A D gene is named only where the DNA matches it firmly. Clone sizes are given selectively: once, few, many, or a class where the clone is expanded.

v_gene: TRBV5-6
d_gene: TRBD1
abundance: .
j_gene: TRBJ1-2
CDR3nt: TGTGCCAGCAGCTTGTGGGACAGGGGGACCCCCCTTAACTATGGCTACACCTTC
CDR3aa: CASSLWDRGTPLNYGYTF

v_gene: TRBV5-6
d_gene: TRBD2
abundance: .
j_gene: TRBJ2-2
CDR3nt: TGTGCCAGCAGCTTGTTACTAGCGGGGACCGGGGAGCTGTTTTTT
CDR3aa: CASSLLLAGTGELFF

v_gene: TRBV4-1
d_gene: TRBD1
abundance: .
j_gene: TRBJ2-1
CDR3nt: TGCGCCAGCAGCCAAGGGACAGGGGAAGGGGATGAGCAGTTCTTC
CDR3aa: CASSQGTGEGDEQFF

v_gene: TRBV12-5
d_gene: .
abundance: .
j_gene: TRBJ2-1
CDR3nt: TGTGCTAGTGGGTTGACACCGAATGAGCAGTTCTTC
CDR3aa: CASGLTPNEQFF

v_gene: TRBV7-9
d_gene: .
abundance: .
j_gene: TRBJ1-1
CDR3nt: TGTGCCAGCAGCTTAAAGGGGAAAGCTTTCTTT
CDR3aa: CASSLKGKAFF

v_gene: TRBV7-2
d_gene: .
abundance: .
j_gene: TRBJ1-5
CDR3nt: TGTGCCAGCAGCTTGGGGGGAGGGATGAAGCAGCCCCAGCATTTT
CDR3aa: CASSLGGGMKQPQHF

v_gene: TRBV5-1
d_gene: .
abundance: .
j_gene: TRBJ2-7
CDR3nt: TGCGCCAGCAGCTTCCGCCGCGGATCCTACGAGCAGTACTTC
CDR3aa: CASSFRRGSYEQYF

v_gene: TRBV7-3
d_gene: .
abundance: few
j_gene: TRBJ1-4
CDR3nt: TGTGCCAGCGCACCCCTCCCGGGGACTAATGAAAAACTGTTTTTT
CDR3aa: CASAPLPGTNEKLFF

v_gene: TRBV14
d_gene: TRBD1
abundance: .
j_gene: TRBJ1-3
CDR3nt: TGTGCCAGCAGCCAGAGCGCCGGGACAGGGGCTGGAAACACCATATATTTT
CDR3aa: CASSQSAGTGAGNTIYF

v_gene: TRBV6-5
d_gene: TRBD1
abundance: .
j_gene: TRBJ1-2
CDR3nt: TGTGCCAGCAGCGGACAGGGTGGTTATGGCTACACCTTC
CDR3aa: CASSGQGGYGYTF

v_gene: TRBV6-6
d_gene: TRBD2
abundance: .
j_gene: TRBJ2-1
CDR3nt: TGTGCCAGCAGCCCCCAGCGGGGGAATGAGCAGTTCTTC
CDR3aa: CASSPQRGNEQFF

v_gene: TRBV28
d_gene: .
abundance: few
j_gene: TRBJ1-4
CDR3nt: TGTGCCAGCTCTGTTGGGCGACGCGAAAAACTGTTTTTT
CDR3aa: CASSVGRREKLFF

v_gene: TRBV27
d_gene: .
abundance: .
j_gene: TRBJ2-5
CDR3nt: TGTGCCAGCAGATCCCCGAGGGAGACCCAGTACTTC
CDR3aa: CASRSPRETQYF

v_gene: TRBV19
d_gene: TRBD1
abundance: .
j_gene: TRBJ1-3
CDR3nt: TGTGCCAGTAGTACGGGACAGGGATCCGGAAACACCATATATTTT
CDR3aa: CASSTGQGSGNTIYF

v_gene: TRBV4-1
d_gene: .
abundance: .
j_gene: TRBJ2-2
CDR3nt: TGCGCCAGCAGCCAACCTGCCGGGGGCGGGGGCTACACCGGGGAGCTGTTTTTT
CDR3aa: CASSQPAGGGGYTGELFF

v_gene: TRBV7-6
d_gene: TRBD1
abundance: .
j_gene: TRBJ1-5
CDR3nt: TGTGCCAGCAGCTTAGGGACAGGGGGCGGTCAGCCCCAGCATTTT
CDR3aa: CASSLGTGGGQPQHF

v_gene: TRBV6-1
d_gene: .
abundance: .
j_gene: TRBJ2-1
CDR3nt: TGTGCCAGCTTGAGGGCAGGGGAATACAATGAGCAGTTCTTC
CDR3aa: CASLRAGEYNEQFF

v_gene: TRBV6-5
d_gene: .
abundance: .
j_gene: TRBJ2-1
CDR3nt: TGTGCCAGCAGCCGGGGGTACCGTGAGCAGTTCTTC
CDR3aa: CASSRGYREQFF

v_gene: TRBV5-1
d_gene: TRBD1
abundance: .
j_gene: TRBJ1-6
CDR3nt: TGCGCCAGCAGCTCCCAGGTCGGACAGGGGGGTTCACCCCTCCACTTT
CDR3aa: CASSSQVGQGGSPLHF

v_gene: TRBV2
d_gene: .
abundance: .
j_gene: TRBJ2-7
CDR3nt: TGTGCCAGCAGTGGTCCCGGGGAGGTATCCTACGAGCAGTACTTC
CDR3aa: CASSGPGEVSYEQYF

v_gene: TRBV18
d_gene: .
abundance: .
j_gene: TRBJ1-6
CDR3nt: TGTGCCAGCTCACCTGGTAAAGGGGGGGAATATAATTCACCCCTCCACTTT
CDR3aa: CASSPGKGGEYNSPLHF

v_gene: TRBV5-4
d_gene: TRBD1
abundance: .
j_gene: TRBJ2-7
CDR3nt: TGTGCCAGCAGCCCGGGACAGGGTAACGAGCAGTACTTC
CDR3aa: CASSPGQGNEQYF

v_gene: TRBV2
d_gene: TRBD1
abundance: few
j_gene: TRBJ1-2
CDR3nt: TGTGCCAGCAGAGACAGGGACGGCTACACCTTC
CDR3aa: CASRDRDGYTF

v_gene: TRBV19
d_gene: .
abundance: few
j_gene: TRBJ1-5
CDR3nt: TGTGCCAGTAGGCATAGACAGAGTAGCAATCAGCCCCAGCATTTT
CDR3aa: CASRHRQSSNQPQHF

v_gene: TRBV6-5
d_gene: TRBD1
abundance: .
j_gene: TRBJ1-3
CDR3nt: TGTGCCAGCAGTTACGGGACAGGCCCTGGAAACACCATATATTTT
CDR3aa: CASSYGTGPGNTIYF

v_gene: TRBV21-1
d_gene: .
abundance: .
j_gene: TRBJ2-3
CDR3nt: TGTGCCGAACGGGGGGCGGACTACGCGCAGTATTTT
CDR3aa: CAERGADYAQYF

v_gene: TRBV10-1
d_gene: TRBD1
abundance: .
j_gene: TRBJ2-1
CDR3nt: TGCGCCAGCAGTGAGTTGAGACTCGGACAGGGGGCCTACAATGAGCAGTTCTTC
CDR3aa: CASSELRLGQGAYNEQFF

v_gene: TRBV7-8
d_gene: .
abundance: .
j_gene: TRBJ1-3
CDR3nt: TGTGCCAGCAGCCCTAGAGGAGGGGTGGGTGGAAACACCATATATTTT
CDR3aa: CASSPRGGVGGNTIYF

v_gene: TRBV4-1
d_gene: TRBD1
abundance: once
j_gene: TRBJ2-3
CDR3nt: TGCGCCAGCAGCCCACGCAGGACAGGGCCGGATACGCAGTATTTT
CDR3aa: CASSPRRTGPDTQYF